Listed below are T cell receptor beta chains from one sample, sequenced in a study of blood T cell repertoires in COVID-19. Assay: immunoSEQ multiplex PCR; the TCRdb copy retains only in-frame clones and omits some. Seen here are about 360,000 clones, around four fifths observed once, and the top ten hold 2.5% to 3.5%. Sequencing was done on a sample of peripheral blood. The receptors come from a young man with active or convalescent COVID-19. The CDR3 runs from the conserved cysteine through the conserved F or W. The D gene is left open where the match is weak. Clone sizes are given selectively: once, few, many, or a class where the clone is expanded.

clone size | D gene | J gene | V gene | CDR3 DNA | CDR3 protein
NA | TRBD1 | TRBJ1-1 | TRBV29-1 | TGCAGCGTTGATAAGGCAGGGGGGAACACTGAAGCTTTCTTT | CSVDKAGGNTEAFF
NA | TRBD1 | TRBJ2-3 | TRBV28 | TGTGCCAGCAGCACCCGGACAGGGGGGCAACCGGATACGCAGTATTTT | CASSTRTGGQPDTQYF
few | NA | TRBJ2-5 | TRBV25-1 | TGTGCCAGCAGTGAATATCAGCAAGAGACCCAGTACTTC | CASSEYQQETQYF
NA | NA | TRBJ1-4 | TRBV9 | TGTGCCAGCAGCGTAGGGAGACTCCGGATGGAGGAAAAACTGTTTTTT | CASSVGRLRMEEKLFF
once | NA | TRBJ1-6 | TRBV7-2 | TGTGCCACTTCCATGGCAGGGAGGTTTGGTTCACCCCTCCACTTT | CATSMAGRFGSPLHF
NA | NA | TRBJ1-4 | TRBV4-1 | TGCGCCAGCAGCCAAGAGGACAGACAAAATGAAAAACTGTTTTTT | CASSQEDRQNEKLFF
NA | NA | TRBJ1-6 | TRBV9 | TGTGCCAGCGGTCTTCACTCCGGCGGCTCACCCCTCCACTTT | CASGLHSGGSPLHF
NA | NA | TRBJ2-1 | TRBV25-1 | TGTGCCAGCAGTGAACGGGAGAATGAGCAGTTCTTC | CASSERENEQFF
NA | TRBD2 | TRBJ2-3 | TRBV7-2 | TGTGCCAGCAGCGCAGCGGGAGACTCCGGAGATACGCAGTATTTT | CASSAAGDSGDTQYF
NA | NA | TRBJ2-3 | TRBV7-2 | TGTGCCAGCAGCCTTCCTATTGTACCGCAGTATTTT | CASSLPIVPQYF
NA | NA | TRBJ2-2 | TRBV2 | TGTGCCAGCAGAGACAGGTCCGTAACCGGGGAGCTGTTTTTT | CASRDRSVTGELFF
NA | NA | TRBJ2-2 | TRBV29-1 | TGCAGCGCGGAGTGGGTGGCGGACGGGGAGCTGTTTTTT | CSAEWVADGELFF
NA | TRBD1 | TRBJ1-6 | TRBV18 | TGTGCCAGCTCACCACCGGGACAGGGATCACCCCTCCACTTT | CASSPPGQGSPLHF
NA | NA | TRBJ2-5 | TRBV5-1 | TGCGCCAGCCAGGGGCTGGCGGAGGAGACCCAGTACTTC | CASQGLAEETQYF
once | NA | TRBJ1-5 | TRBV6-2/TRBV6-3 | TGTGCCAGCAGTTATTCCTCAAGGGGAGGAGATCAGCCCCAGCATTTT | CASSYSSRGGDQPQHF
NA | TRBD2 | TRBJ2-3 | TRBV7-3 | TGTGCCAGCAGCACGGGGGGGAGCACAGATACGCAGTATTTT | CASSTGGSTDTQYF
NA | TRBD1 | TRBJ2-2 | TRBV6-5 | TGTGCCAGCAGTTTCGCCCGGGACAGGAACACCGGGGAGCTGTTTTTT | CASSFARDRNTGELFF
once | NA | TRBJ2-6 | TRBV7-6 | TGTGCCAGCAGCCCAAACCGGGACACAGCTTCTGGGGCCAACGTCCTGACTTTC | CASSPNRDTASGANVLTF
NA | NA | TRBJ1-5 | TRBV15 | TGTGCCACCAGCAGAGAAGACAGGACTTCAGCCCAGCATTTT | CATSREDRTSAQHF
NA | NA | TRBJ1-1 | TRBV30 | TGTGCCTGGAGTCCGACAGCGTACACTGAAGCTTTCTTT | CAWSPTAYTEAFF
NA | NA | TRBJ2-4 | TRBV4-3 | TGCGCCAGCAGCCAAGAACTAAAGCCCTCCTCCAAAAACATTCAGTACTTC | CASSQELKPSSKNIQYF
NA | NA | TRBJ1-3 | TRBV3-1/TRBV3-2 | TGTGCCAGCAGCCAAGGGGCCTCTGGAAACACCATATATTTT | CASSQGASGNTIYF
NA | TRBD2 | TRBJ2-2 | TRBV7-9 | TGTGCCAGCAGCCCAATAGCGGGAGGGACCGGGGAGCTGTTTTTT | CASSPIAGGTGELFF
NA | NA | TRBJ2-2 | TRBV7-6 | TGTGCCAGCAGCCCAAGGTGGGGCAGGGAGGTGACCGGGGAGCTGTTTTTT | CASSPRWGREVTGELFF
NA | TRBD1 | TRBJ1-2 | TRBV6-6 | TGTGCCAGCAGTCTTGACAGGGTGGAAGGCTACACCTTC | CASSLDRVEGYTF
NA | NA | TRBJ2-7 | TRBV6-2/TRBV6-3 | TGTGCCAGCAGTTATGACAGCCTCGATCAATACTTC | CASSYDSLDQYF
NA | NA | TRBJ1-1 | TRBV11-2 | TGTGCCAGCAGCATGACACATAACACTGAAGCTTTCTTT | CASSMTHNTEAFF
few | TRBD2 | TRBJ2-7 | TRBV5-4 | TGTGCCAGCCGATCTAGCGGGTTAGAGCAGTACTTC | CASRSSGLEQYF
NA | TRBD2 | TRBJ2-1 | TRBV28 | TGTGCCAGCACTTCCTTAGGGCTAGCGGGTCCTTACAATGAGCAGTTCTTC | CASTSLGLAGPYNEQFF
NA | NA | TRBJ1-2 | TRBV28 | TGTGCCAGCAGTTTTCTGGGCAACAACTATGGCTACACCTTC | CASSFLGNNYGYTF
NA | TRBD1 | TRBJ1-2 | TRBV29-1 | TGCAGCGTTGAAGAACCCGGGGGACAGGTGCACTATGGCTACACCTTC | CSVEEPGGQVHYGYTF
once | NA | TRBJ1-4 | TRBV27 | TGTGCCAGCAGTTTACAGAACAGGTTCAAACTGTTTTTT | CASSLQNRFKLFF
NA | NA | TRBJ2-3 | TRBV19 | TGTGCCAGTAGTATACGAGGGGACTCACACGCTACGCAGTATTTT | CASSIRGDSHATQYF
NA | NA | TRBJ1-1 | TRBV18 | TGTGCCAGCTCACCACTCCCCAGGGGAAGGAACACTGAAGCTTTCTTT | CASSPLPRGRNTEAFF
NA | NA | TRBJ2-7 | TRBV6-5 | TGTGCCAGCAGGCTCGGAGGGGCGACCTACGAGCAGTACTTC | CASRLGGATYEQYF